This T cell receptor beta chain was identified during a study of response to subunit inactivated influenza vaccine. This clonotype turned up a few times. TCRdb reprocessed the RT-PCR reads with MiXCR, giving one entry per CDR3 protein. This table holds just over 300,000 distinct CDR3 sequences, 20% to 25% found once. V gave up 7 bases and J gave up 1 base; unmatched junction bases: 7. CDR3 length: 15 residues. The germline CDR1 and CDR2 sequences are MNHNS and SASEGT. The sequences come from PBMCs from blood, collected less than 22 months after vaccination. This chain connects TRBV6-1 to TRBJ1-5, with 7 bases identical to TRBD1. The sequence came from a man aged 45 to 70 who received an inactivated influenza vaccine. CDR3 coding DNA: TGTGCCAGCAACCTCGGAGGGGGCAGCAATCAGCCCCAGCATTTT. It codes for CASNLGGGSNQPQHF.